The entry below gives a single T cell receptor beta chain sequence along with its context. What it recognizes is unknown. Clones were sequenced by immunoSEQ multiplex PCR, and TCRdb holds only the in-frame ones, with some missing. The sample has about 140,000 clones, approximately 80% seen once. The data originate from a study of cytotoxic CD8 clonotypes in ibrutinib-treated CLL. Study-wide background: Responses: approximately 25 partial, 2 complete; after median roughly 5.5 years, about 14 stayed remitted, approximately twelve progressed. Study-level results: T-cell clonality at baseline went above that of age-matched healthy donors and rose and fell with circulating CD8+ T-cell counts.

Germline V gene lookup returns CDR1 KGHSH and CDR2 LQKENI. This CDR3 has 14 residues. Trimming took 8 bases from V and 4 from J, leaving 15 bases between them. The V call is TRBV18, the J call TRBJ1-5; D is unclear. Sequenced here: PBMCs, sampled after 12 months of ibrutinib treatment. The source of this sequence is a human donor with chronic lymphocytic leukemia. The CDR3 loop reads CASRYTEGNQPQHF. The CDR3 nucleotides read TGTGCCAGCCGATATACGGAAGGGAATCAGCCCCAGCATTTT.